These 13 T cell receptor beta chains share one sample of origin, sequenced in a study of cytomegalovirus exposure and HLA in healthy donors. This PCR relied on a set of 60 Vbeta primers and 13 Jbeta primers. Clones were read by immunoSEQ multiplex PCR, and TCRdb kept only the in-frame ones, dropping some. Among 150,000 to 200,000 clones listed, approximately 72% were seen once. Sequenced input: PBMCs. The source of these receptors is a female donor in good health and CMV-seronegative.

This chain links TRBV23-1 with TRBJ2-4; 10 bases agree with TRBD2. TRBV23-1 is assigned to the ORF class and has an uncertain function. Unmatched junction bases numbered 11, after V lost 0 bases and J lost 6 bases. The CDR3 length is 18 residues. The CDR3 DNA follows: TGCGCCAGCAGTCAATCGACAGCGGGAGGGCCTCTGGGAAACATTCAGTACTTC. Protein: CASSQSTAGGPLGNIQYF.

The table lists this clone with a few counts. V gene TRBV9 combines with J gene TRBJ1-2; 7 nucleotides line up with TRBD1. With V trimmed by 4 bases and J by 6 bases, 12 bases remained unmatched. CDR3 size: 15 residues. Germline V gene data show CDR1 as SGDLS and CDR2 as YYNGEE. The CDR3 is CASSIGPTGVDGYTF. The CDR3 DNA sequence: TGTGCCAGCAGCATCGGCCCCACAGGGGTTGATGGCTACACCTTC.

This sequence joins TRBV11-2 and TRBJ1-5; a possible D gene is TRBD1 (5 bases). The CDR3 covers 14 residues. Germline CDR1 reads SGHAT; CDR2 reads FQNNGV. V was clipped by 0 bases and J by 6 bases, with 9 bases between them. For the CDR3, the DNA is TGTGCCAGCAGCTTAGACAGGGTGGGTCAGCCCCAGCATTTT. It encodes CASSLDRVGQPQHF.

This clone was seen a handful of times. The sample carries other DNA sequences with the same CDR3. The chain is built from TRBV9 and TRBJ1-2; D possibly corresponds to TRBD1 (5 bases). The ends were cut back, 1 base at V and 3 bases at J, with 7 bases in the middle. Per germline, CDR1 SGDLS and CDR2 YYNGEE. This CDR3 region has 13 residues. The CDR3 coding sequence is TGTGCCAGCAGCGTACGGGGGGACTATGGCTACACCTTC. Translation: CASSVRGDYGYTF.

A single count supports this clone. The chain recombines TRBV5-1 with TRBJ2-2; D not resolved. V was clipped by 0 bases and J by 2 bases, with 11 bases between them. Germline V gene sequence: CDR1 SGHRS, CDR2 YFSETQ. CDR3 size: 16 residues. The CDR3 DNA follows: TGCGCCAGCAGCTTGGGGGCTGGTACTAACACCGGGGAGCTGTTTTTT. It specifies CASSLGAGTNTGELFF.

This chain uses TRBV9 with TRBJ2-7, with 7 bases fitting TRBD1. Germline loops: CDR1 SGDLS, CDR2 YYNGEE. The CDR3 covers 14 residues. V lost 0 bases, J lost 3 bases, and 3 bases stayed unmatched. Written as DNA, the CDR3 is TGTGCCAGCAGCGTAGCCCGGACAGGCTACGAGCAGTACTTC. This translates into CASSVARTGYEQYF.

The V call is TRBV19, the J call TRBJ2-2; TRBD2 matches 7 bases. The ends lost 4 bases at V and 1 base at J; junction bases unmatched: 12. This CDR3 spans 18 amino acids. CDR1 and CDR2 (germline): LNHDA, SQIVND (reference sequence). The CDR3 nucleotides read TGTGCCAGTAGTAGGGCCCGGCTAGCGGAGGGGAACACCGGGGAGCTGTTTTTT. The encoded protein is CASSRARLAEGNTGELFF.

The chain employs TRBV2 and TRBJ2-2; 8 bases fit TRBD2. V shed 8 bases and J 5 bases; nucleotides not matched to a gene: 10. This CDR3 contains 15 residues. Germline CDR1 reads SNHLY; CDR2 reads FYNNEI. The CDR3, as DNA: TGTGCCAGCGGTTCCGGGACTAGACCGACCGGGGAGCTGTTTTTT. Translated: CASGSGTRPTGELFF.

The chain has TRBV9 and TRBJ2-1, with D perhaps matching TRBD2 (5 bases). The CDR3 has 16 amino acids. V shed 0 bases and J shed 0 bases, with 10 bases lying between them. Germline V gene data show CDR1 as SGDLS and CDR2 as YYNGEE. CDR3 region: CASSVEAVSSYNEQFF. The CDR3, as DNA: TGTGCCAGCAGCGTAGAAGCGGTGAGCTCCTACAATGAGCAGTTCTTC.

The CDR3 DNA reads TGTGCCAGCACCCCGGATATGGGAGCTAACTATGGCTACACCTTC. It yields the protein CASTPDMGANYGYTF. The chain is built from TRBV2 and TRBJ1-2; D gene unclear. The germline CDR1 and CDR2 sequences are SNHLY and FYNNEI. V was trimmed by 7 bases and J by 0 bases, leaving 15 bases between them. CDR3 length: 15 residues.

V gene TRBV30 combines with J gene TRBJ1-3; possible D gene TRBD1, 5 bases. This CDR3 region has 14 residues. V dropped 1 base and J dropped 0 bases, with 7 bases sitting between them. CDR1 and CDR2 (germline): GTSNPN, SVGIG (reference sequence). The CDR3 DNA sequence: TGTGCCTGGAGTGCAGGGCACTCTGGAAACACCATATATTTT. Protein sequence: CAWSAGHSGNTIYF.

This chain links TRBV19 with TRBJ2-2, with TRBD2 identical over 7 bases. Unmatched junction bases numbered 17, after V lost 5 bases and J lost 5 bases. This CDR3 has 18 amino acids. Germline V lookup: CDR1 LNHDA, CDR2 SQIVND (reference sequence). CDR3 DNA sequence: TGTGCCAGTAGTCGCGGTTCGGCGGGAGACGTATATACCGGGGAGCTGTTTTTT. This codes for CASSRGSAGDVYTGELFF.

This clone was recorded a few times. The chain links TRBV4-1 to TRBJ1-2, with 9 bases aligning to TRBD1. This CDR3 region has 15 residues. Germline trimming cut 4 bases from V and 6 bases from J; bases unmatched to any gene: 9. Germline values: CDR1 MGHRA, CDR2 YSYEKL. The CDR3 spells CASSPRGQGSNGYTF. The CDR3 region has the DNA TGCGCCAGCAGCCCCCGGGGACAGGGCTCAAATGGCTACACCTTC.